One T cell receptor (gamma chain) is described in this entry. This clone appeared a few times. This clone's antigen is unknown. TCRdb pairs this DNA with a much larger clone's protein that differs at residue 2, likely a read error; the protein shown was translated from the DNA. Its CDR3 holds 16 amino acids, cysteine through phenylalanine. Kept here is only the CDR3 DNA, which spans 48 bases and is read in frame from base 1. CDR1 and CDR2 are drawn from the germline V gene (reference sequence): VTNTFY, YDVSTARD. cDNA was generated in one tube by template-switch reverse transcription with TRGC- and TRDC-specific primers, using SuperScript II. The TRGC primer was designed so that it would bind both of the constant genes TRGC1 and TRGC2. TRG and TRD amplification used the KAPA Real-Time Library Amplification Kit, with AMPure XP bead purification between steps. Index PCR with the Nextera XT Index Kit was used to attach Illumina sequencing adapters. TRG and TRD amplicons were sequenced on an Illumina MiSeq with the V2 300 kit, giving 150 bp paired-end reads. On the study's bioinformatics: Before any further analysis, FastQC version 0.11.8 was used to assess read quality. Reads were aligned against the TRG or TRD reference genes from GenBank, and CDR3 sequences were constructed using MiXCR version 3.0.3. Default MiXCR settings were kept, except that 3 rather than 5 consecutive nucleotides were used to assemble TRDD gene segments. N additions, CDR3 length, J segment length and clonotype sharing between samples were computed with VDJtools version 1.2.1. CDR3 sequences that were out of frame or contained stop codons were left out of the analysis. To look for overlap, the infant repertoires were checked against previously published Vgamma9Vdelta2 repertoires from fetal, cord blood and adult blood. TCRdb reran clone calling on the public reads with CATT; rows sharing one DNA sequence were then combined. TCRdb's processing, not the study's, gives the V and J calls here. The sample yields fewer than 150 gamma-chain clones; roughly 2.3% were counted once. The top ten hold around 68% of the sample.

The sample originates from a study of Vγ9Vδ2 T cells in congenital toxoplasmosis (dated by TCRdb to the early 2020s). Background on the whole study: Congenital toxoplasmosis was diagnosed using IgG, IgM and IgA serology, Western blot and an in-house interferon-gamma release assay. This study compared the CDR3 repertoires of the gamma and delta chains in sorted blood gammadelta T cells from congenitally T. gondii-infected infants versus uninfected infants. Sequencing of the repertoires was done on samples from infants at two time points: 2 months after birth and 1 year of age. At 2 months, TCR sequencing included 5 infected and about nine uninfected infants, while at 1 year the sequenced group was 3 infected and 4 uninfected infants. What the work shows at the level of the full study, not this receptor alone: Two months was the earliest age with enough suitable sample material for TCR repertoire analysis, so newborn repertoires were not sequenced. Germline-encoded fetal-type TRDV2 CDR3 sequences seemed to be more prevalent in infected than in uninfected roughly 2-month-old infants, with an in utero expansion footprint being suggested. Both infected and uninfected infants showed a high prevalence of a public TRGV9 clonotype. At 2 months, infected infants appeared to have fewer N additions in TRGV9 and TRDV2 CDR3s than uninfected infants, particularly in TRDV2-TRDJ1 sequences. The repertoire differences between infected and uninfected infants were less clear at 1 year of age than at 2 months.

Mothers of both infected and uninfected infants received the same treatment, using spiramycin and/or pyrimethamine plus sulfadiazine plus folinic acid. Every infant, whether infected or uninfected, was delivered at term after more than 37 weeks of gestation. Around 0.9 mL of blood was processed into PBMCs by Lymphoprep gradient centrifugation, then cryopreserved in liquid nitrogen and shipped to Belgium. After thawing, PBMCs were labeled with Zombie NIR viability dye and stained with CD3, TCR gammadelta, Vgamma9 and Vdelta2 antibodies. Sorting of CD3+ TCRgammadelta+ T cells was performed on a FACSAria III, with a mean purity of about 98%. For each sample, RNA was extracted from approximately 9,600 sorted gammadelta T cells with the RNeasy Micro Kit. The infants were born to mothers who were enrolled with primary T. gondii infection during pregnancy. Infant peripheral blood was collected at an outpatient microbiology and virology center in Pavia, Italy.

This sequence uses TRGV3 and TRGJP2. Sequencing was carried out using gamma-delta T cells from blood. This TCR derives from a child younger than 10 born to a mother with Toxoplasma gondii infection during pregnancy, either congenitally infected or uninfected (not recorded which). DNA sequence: TGTACCACCTGGGACAGGCCATGGAGTAGTGATTGGATCAAGACGTTT. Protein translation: CTTWDRPWSSDWIKTF.